This T cell receptor beta chain was sequenced for a study of blood T cell repertoires in COVID-19. Sequenced by immunoSEQ multiplex PCR; TCRdb stores in-frame clones only, minus some. The table has a few hundred thousand clones, 86% seen once. This CDR3 has 16 amino acids. The V gene lost 7 bases and the J gene lost 3 bases, with 18 bases spanning the gap. Germline values: CDR1 MGHDK, CDR2 SYGVNS. This clone was detected once. The source material was peripheral blood. This chain links TRBV25-1 with TRBJ2-2; maybe TRBD1 (6 bases). The receptor was isolated from a young woman with active or convalescent COVID-19. In nucleotides, the CDR3 is TGTGCCAGCATGAATGCTGCAGGGGTAGACACCGGGGAGCTGTTTTTT. Residues: CASMNAAGVDTGELFF.